These 24 T cell receptor beta chains were sequenced from one sample in a study of cytomegalovirus exposure and HLA in healthy donors (dated by TCRdb to the late 2010s). To prepare the library, the immunoSEQ multiplex PCR assay was applied. The multiplex PCR relied on a mix of 60 forward primers for TCR Vbeta segments and 13 reverse primers for TCR Jbeta segments. The source is immuneACCESS, and TCRdb retained only in-frame sequences with V and J called. Part of the clones is not carried over; for the studies checked, unresolved V genes explain less than half of this, and the remainder is unexplained. The sample yields approximately 110,000 clones; 70% were counted once. The biggest ten clones account for 11% of the sample. Material for sequencing was PBMCs. The receptors were sampled from a man in his forties in good health and CMV-seropositive.

This chain connects TRBV10-2 to TRBJ1-5; D uncertain. Trimming left V 4 bases short and J 0 bases short, with 10 bases between. Per the germline V gene, CDR1 is WSHSY and CDR2 is SAAADI. The CDR3 spans 15 residues. The CDR3 protein is CASSGTGSSNQPQHF. CDR3 bases: TGCGCCAGCAGTGGCACGGGTAGTAGCAATCAGCCCCAGCATTTT.

The V call is TRBV14, the J call TRBJ2-3; TRBD2 is a possible D gene (5 bases). The CDR3 is 13 residues long. Trimming cost V 0 bases and J 5 bases, with 6 bases left between them. The germline gives CDR1 SGHDN, CDR2 FVKESK. Here the CDR3 reads CASSQDEGDTQYF. CDR3 nucleotides: TGTGCCAGCAGCCAAGACGAGGGAGATACGCAGTATTTT. The full variable domain, its missing parts supplied by reference TRBV14 and TRBJ2-3, is EAGVTQFPSHSVIEKGQTVTLRCDPISGHDNLYWYRRVMGKEIKFLLHFVKESKQDESGMPNNRFLAERTGGTYSTLKVQPAELEDSGVYFCASSQDEGDTQYFGPGTRLTVL.

This clone has just a few counts. The chain links TRBV4-1 to TRBJ2-1, with 14 bases fitting TRBD2. The V and J ends lost 8 bases and 8 bases, in that order; junction bases with no gene match: 11. In germline, CDR1 is MGHRA, CDR2 YSYEKL. The CDR3 is made up of 16 amino acids. The CDR3 here is CASSSGTSGSSHEQFF. In DNA form, the CDR3 reads TGCGCCAGCTCCTCAGGGACTAGCGGGAGTTCACATGAGCAGTTCTTC.

This clone showed up just a few times. The chain is built from TRBV11-2 and TRBJ2-5; D might be TRBD1 (6 bases). V lost 3 bases, J lost 3 bases, and 8 bases lay in between. This CDR3 has 13 amino acids. The V gene's germline CDR1 is SGHAT and CDR2 FQNNGV. The DNA of the CDR3 is TGTGCCAGCAGCTTTGCAGGGGAAGAGACCCAGTACTTC. Residues: CASSFAGEETQYF.

This clone was counted only a few times. The chain links TRBV28 to TRBJ1-1; TRBD1 matches at 8 bases. V lost 4 bases to trimming and J lost 1 base; unmatched junction nucleotides: 2. This CDR3 spans 14 amino acids. Germline-derived CDR1 and CDR2 are MDHEN and SYDVKM. Written as DNA, the CDR3 is TGTGCCAGCAGTTGGGACAGGAGGAACACTGAAGCTTTCTTT. Amino acid sequence: CASSWDRRNTEAFF.

This rearrangement joins TRBV7-9 to TRBJ2-7, with D tentatively TRBD1 (6 bases). CDR3 length: 14 residues. The V gene's germline CDR1 is SEHNR and CDR2 FQNEAQ (reference sequence). V gave up 7 bases and J gave up 3 bases, with 16 bases separating them. The CDR3 DNA reads as TGTGCCAGCACCCAAACAGGGACCAGCTACGAGCAGTACTTC. This gives the protein CASTQTGTSYEQYF. Filled out from reference TRBV7-9 and TRBJ2-7, the complete variable domain reads DTGVSQNPRHKITKRGQNVTFRCDPISEHNRLYWYRQTLGQGPEFLTYFQNEAQLEKSRLLSDRFSAERPKGSFSTLEIQRTEQGDSAMYLCASTQTGTSYEQYFGPGTRLTVT.

The chain is built from TRBV19 and TRBJ2-7, with TRBD1 identical over 9 bases. V shed 6 bases, J shed 4 bases, and the junction held 13 bases outside the gene matches. Germline-derived CDR1 and CDR2 are LNHDA and SQIVND (reference sequence). This CDR3 comprises 16 residues. CDR3 in DNA: TGTGCCAGTAGCCCCACCCCAGGGACAGGGTCGTACGAGCAGTACTTC. Protein: CASSPTPGTGSYEQYF.

This clone was detected only a few times. The V call is TRBV5-1, the J call TRBJ1-2; 8 nucleotides line up with TRBD1. This CDR3 spans 14 amino acids. Germline CDR1 reads SGHRS; CDR2 reads YFSETQ. The J segment lost 6 bases and the V segment lost 2 bases, leaving 6 bases of the junction unmatched. As DNA, the CDR3 is TGCGCCAGCAGCTTAGAACAGGGGGAGAATGGCTACACCTTC. Encoded protein: CASSLEQGENGYTF.

The V and J genes are TRBV10-3 and TRBJ2-1, with 11 positions matching TRBD1. Germline V CDR1 and CDR2: ENHRY, SYGVKD. There are 14 residues in the CDR3. The trim removed 10 bases at V and 9 bases at J, leaving 11 bases unmatched. The CDR3 DNA is TGTGCCACCATGGGACAGGGGGGGGGCGGTGAGCAGTTCTTC. It is translated as CATMGQGGGGEQFF.

The rearrangement joins TRBV18 to TRBJ2-3, with 16 bases aligning to TRBD2. With 6 bases clipped from V and 4 bases from J, the junction kept 13 bases outside the gene matches. The germline V gene encodes CDR1 KGHSH and CDR2 LQKENI. The CDR3 has 19 amino acids. CDR3 bases: TGTGCCAGCTCCCCGGGACTAGCGGGAGGGCCGACGGGAGCAGATACGCAGTATTTT. Protein sequence: CASSPGLAGGPTGADTQYF. Looking up the rest from reference TRBV18 and TRBJ2-3 gives the full variable domain: NAGVMQNPRHLVRRRGQEARLRCSPMKGHSHVYWYRQLPEEGLKFMVYLQKENIIDESGMPKERFSAEFPKEGPSILRIQQVVRGDSAAYFCASSPGLAGGPTGADTQYFGPGTRLTVL.

The chain combines TRBV14 with TRBJ2-7, with 10 bases matching TRBD1. Per germline, CDR1 SGHDN and CDR2 FVKESK. This CDR3 is 15 amino acids long. J lost 3 bases, V lost 4 bases, and 6 bases had no gene match. CDR3 bases: TGTGCCAGCAGCCTAGGGACAGGGGACCGCTACGAGCAGTACTTC. Its protein product is CASSLGTGDRYEQYF.

The chain carries TRBV7-9 and TRBJ2-7; possible D gene TRBD2, 6 bases. The germline V gene encodes CDR1 SEHNR and CDR2 FQNEAQ (reference sequence). The CDR3 runs 12 residues. The V end was cut by 3 bases, the J end by 7 bases, with 10 bases between. In DNA form, the CDR3 reads TGTGCCAGCAGCTTCCACGGAGGGGAGCAGTACTTC. This gives the protein CASSFHGGEQYF. Based on the CDR3 plus reference TRBV7-9 and TRBJ2-7, the full variable domain is DTGVSQNPRHKITKRGQNVTFRCDPISEHNRLYWYRQTLGQGPEFLTYFQNEAQLEKSRLLSDRFSAERPKGSFSTLEIQRTEQGDSAMYLCASSFHGGEQYFGPGTRLTVT.

The J gene is TRBJ2-1, the V gene TRBV5-8; weak D call: TRBD2 (6 bases). This CDR3 contains 15 residues. Between the trimmed V and J ends, which lost 5 bases and 8 bases, there was a span of 20 bases. Looked up from germline, CDR1 is SGHTS and CDR2 is YDEGEE. CDR3 sequence reads: CASSFWVEGRDEQFF. CDR3 in DNA: TGTGCCAGCAGTTTTTGGGTGGAGGGCCGGGATGAGCAGTTCTTC. The entire variable domain, with the rest obtained from reference TRBV5-8 and TRBJ2-1, is as follows: EAGVTQSPTHLIKTRGQQATLRCSPISGHTSVYWYQQALGLGLQFLLWYDEGEERNRGNFPPRFSGRQFPNYSSELNVNALELEDSALYLCASSFWVEGRDEQFFGPGTRLTVL.

The chain carries TRBV14 and TRBJ2-3; 7 nucleotides align to TRBD2. The V gene end was trimmed by 6 bases and the J gene end by 1 base; junction bases not matched to a gene: 10. The CDR3 covers 16 residues. CDR1 is SGHDN, CDR2 FVKESK, per germline. The CDR3 DNA is TGTGCCAGCAGTCCCACGGGCGCGGGAGGCACAGATACGCAGTATTTT. Its protein product is CASSPTGAGGTDTQYF. Full variable domain (rest looked up from reference TRBV14 and TRBJ2-3): EAGVTQFPSHSVIEKGQTVTLRCDPISGHDNLYWYRRVMGKEIKFLLHFVKESKQDESGMPNNRFLAERTGGTYSTLKVQPAELEDSGVYFCASSPTGAGGTDTQYFGPGTRLTVL.

CDR3 residues: CASSEALRGQGTDTQYF. The CDR3, as DNA: TGTGCCAGCAGTGAAGCGCTTCGGGGACAGGGGACAGATACGCAGTATTTT. The chain is built from TRBV6-1 and TRBJ2-3; TRBD1 matches at 10 bases. Per the germline V gene, CDR1 is MNHNS and CDR2 is SASEGT. The V gene end was trimmed by 0 bases and the J gene end by 3 bases; junction bases not matched to a gene: 6. The CDR3 sequence is 17 residues long.

The chain links TRBV9 to TRBJ1-2, with 9 positions matching TRBD1. The CDR3 loop spans 13 amino acids. Germline trimming cut 3 bases from V and 8 bases from J; bases unmatched to any gene: 5. Germline CDR1 reads SGDLS; CDR2 reads YYNGEE. The CDR3 nucleotides read TGTGCCAGCAGCGAGGGGACAGGGCGGGGCTACACCTTC. It translates to CASSEGTGRGYTF.

The chain combines TRBV6-5 with TRBJ1-1, with D hard to call. Germline lookup yields CDR1 MNHEY and CDR2 SVGAGI. The CDR3 is 15 amino acids. V was shortened by 3 bases and J by 1 base, with 12 bases between the two germline ends. The DNA for the CDR3 is TGTGCCAGCAGTTATGACTCCCAGCGGAACACTGAAGCTTTCTTT. Translated, it gives CASSYDSQRNTEAFF.

The rearrangement links TRBV28 to TRBJ2-7; 9 nucleotides line up with TRBD2. The CDR3 covers 17 residues. V lost 3 bases to trimming and J lost 3 bases; unmatched junction nucleotides: 12. Germline CDR1 MDHEN, CDR2 SYDVKM. Here the CDR3 DNA reads TGTGCCAGCAGTTTTCCGACTAGCGGCACGGCCCACTACGAGCAGTACTTC. Amino acid sequence: CASSFPTSGTAHYEQYF.

The table lists this clone with a few counts. The gene calls are TRBV9 and TRBJ1-5; 7 bases align to TRBD1. CDR1 is SGDLS, CDR2 YYNGEE, per germline. J gave up 7 bases and V 3 bases, and 7 bases lay outside the gene matches. This CDR3 contains 14 residues. The CDR3 DNA reads TGTGCCAGCAGCGCGACAGGGCGAGGGCAGCCCCAGCATTTT. Translation: CASSATGRGQPQHF.

This clone has just a few counts. DNA of the CDR3: TGTGCCATCAGGAAGGGCGGTGGACAGGCTAACACTGAAGCTTTCTTT. This gives the protein CAIRKGGGQANTEAFF. V and J are TRBV10-3 and TRBJ1-1, with 7 nucleotides matching TRBD1. V was pared by 6 bases and J by 2 bases, with 12 bases of the junction left unmatched. The germline CDR1 and CDR2 sequences are ENHRY and SYGVKD. The CDR3 is 16 residues long.

The V and J genes are TRBV28 and TRBJ2-1; TRBD2 matches at 15 bases. V dropped 3 bases and J dropped 14; count of bases not matched to a gene: 17. The CDR3 extends over 18 amino acids. CDR1 is MDHEN and CDR2 is SYDVKM in the germline V gene. CDR3 region: CASSFRTGLAGGKKEEFF. The DNA for the CDR3 is TGTGCCAGCAGTTTCAGAACGGGACTAGCGGGAGGCAAGAAGGAGGAGTTCTTC.

This rearrangement joins TRBV7-9 to TRBJ2-7; 11 bases line up with TRBD1. Per germline, CDR1 SEHNR and CDR2 FQNEAQ (reference sequence). The J segment lost 3 bases and the V segment lost 4 bases, leaving 2 bases of the junction unmatched. The length of the CDR3 is 14 residues. The CDR3 protein is CASSSGTGGYEQYF. CDR3 nucleotides: TGTGCCAGCAGCTCCGGGACAGGGGGCTACGAGCAGTACTTC.

The J gene is TRBJ2-1, the V gene TRBV15, with 7 bases fitting TRBD2. The CDR3 is 15 amino acids. V lost 2 bases, J lost 7 bases, and 8 bases stayed unmatched. Germline loops: CDR1 LNHNV, CDR2 YYDKDF (reference sequence). Written as DNA, the CDR3 is TGTGCCACCAGCAGACGGGGGGATTCTGTAAATGAGCAGTTCTTC. This gives the protein CATSRRGDSVNEQFF.

This clone turned up a few times. The chain employs TRBV4-1 and TRBJ2-7; 9 bases match TRBD2. CDR3 length equals 15 residues. V gave up 0 bases and J gave up 2 bases; unmatched junction bases: 2. Per germline, CDR1 MGHRA and CDR2 YSYEKL. CDR3 sequence reads: CASSQEAGGTYEQYV. CDR3 nucleotides: TGCGCCAGCAGCCAAGAAGCGGGAGGAACCTACGAGCAGTACGTC.